Each of the 30 T cell receptor beta chains below was sequenced from the same sample in a study of OX40 agonist ivuxolimab in advanced cancers. Here immunoSEQ multiplex PCR was the method, and the copy in TCRdb shows in-frame clones only, minus some. This sample has about 35,000 clones; approximately 76% occur once, and the top ten carry over 20%. The sequencing used CD4+ or CD8+ T cells sorted from blood, collected in a trial of the OX40 agonist ivuxolimab. The receptors here all came from an adult with an advanced solid tumor such as melanoma, head and neck, liver or kidney cancer.

This clone was detected a few times. The V and J genes are TRBV2 and TRBJ2-5; D not certain. The CDR3 has 11 amino acids. V shed 8 bases and J shed 2 bases, with 6 bases lying between them. The germline V gene has CDR1 SNHLY and CDR2 FYNNEI. The CDR3 here is CASQYQETQYF. In DNA, the CDR3 is TGTGCCAGCCAATATCAAGAGACCCAGTACTTC.

This rearrangement joins TRBV7-2 to TRBJ2-1; 7 bases are a match to TRBD2. Germline V gives CDR1 SGHTA, CDR2 FQGNSA. The CDR3 is 15 amino acids. V was clipped by 1 base and J by 4 bases; unmatched bases: 4. This CDR3 is CASSLERGTYNEQFF. The DNA for the CDR3 is TGTGCCAGCAGCTTAGAGCGGGGCACTTACAATGAGCAGTTCTTC.

The chain combines TRBV5-1 with TRBJ1-1; D gene uncertain. This CDR3 is built from 13 residues. Germline CDR1 and CDR2: SGHRS and YFSETQ. The V end lost 0 bases, the J end lost 1 base, and 4 bases lay between the germline ends. This CDR3 is CASSLEPNTEAFF. DNA of the CDR3: TGCGCCAGCAGCTTGGAACCGAACACTGAAGCTTTCTTT.

This clone was observed a single time. The gene calls are TRBV5-1 and TRBJ2-5; D might be TRBD1 (7 bases). The CDR3 length is 13 residues. The V gene lost 4 bases and the J gene lost 5 bases, with 12 bases spanning the gap. Germline loops: CDR1 SGHRS, CDR2 YFSETQ. CDR3 in DNA: TGCGCCAGCAGCAAGACAGGGAGGGAGACCCAGTACTTC. This translates into CASSKTGRETQYF.

This chain connects TRBV14 to TRBJ1-2; a weak D match, TRBD1 (5 bases). V gave up 4 bases and J gave up 7 bases, with 16 bases separating them. The length of the CDR3 is 14 residues. CDR1 SGHDN and CDR2 FVKESK come from the germline V gene. CDR3 DNA sequence: TGTGCCAGCAGCCTACTTGGAGGGGCGGGTGGCTACACCTTC. The encoded protein is CASSLLGGAGGYTF.

This clone showed up just once. J is TRBJ1-2 and V is TRBV10-3, with TRBD1 matching over 7 bases. J was trimmed by 6 bases and V by 2 bases; bases with no gene match: 6. The CDR3 is 14 residues long. Germline V gene sequence: CDR1 ENHRY, CDR2 SYGVKD. The CDR3 region has the DNA TGTGCCATCAGTGAGAACAGGGGTTTGGATGGCTACACCTTC. Translation: CAISENRGLDGYTF.

V gene TRBV29-1 combines with J gene TRBJ2-2, with D possibly being TRBD1 (7 bases). Germline loops: CDR1 SQVTM, CDR2 ANQGSEA. The CDR3 is 14 residues long. Trimming removed 7 bases from V and 6 bases from J, with 18 bases in between. The CDR3 protein is CSARGRGDAGELFF. In DNA, the CDR3 is TGCAGCGCTCGAGGCAGGGGGGACGCCGGGGAGCTGTTTTTT.

Sample share makes this clone medium-sized. The V call is TRBV11-2, the J call TRBJ1-1; no firm D call. This CDR3 is 13 amino acids long. Germline V gene data show CDR1 as SGHAT and CDR2 as FQNNGV. Between the trimmed V and J ends, which lost 5 bases and 1 base, there was a span of 8 bases. CDR3 amino acids: CASSLWGNTEAFF. The DNA of the CDR3 is TGTGCCAGCAGCCTGTGGGGGAACACTGAAGCTTTCTTT.

This clone is medium-sized by share. For the CDR3, the DNA is TGCGCCAGCAGCCAAGAGGGACCCATCAATGAGCAGTTCTTC. Protein product: CASSQEGPINEQFF. The chain has TRBV4-1 and TRBJ2-1; D possibly matches TRBD1 or TRBD2 (5 bases each). With 0 bases removed from V and 6 bases from J, the gap between germline ends came to 9 bases. The germline gives CDR1 MGHRA, CDR2 YSYEKL. There are 14 residues in the CDR3.

This clone came up once. The V and J genes are TRBV28 and TRBJ2-4; D tentatively fits TRBD1 or TRBD2 (5 bases each). This CDR3 has 17 amino acids. Germline-derived CDR1 and CDR2 are MDHEN and SYDVKM. Trimming left V 2 bases short and J 0 bases short, with 14 bases between. The CDR3 DNA reads as TGTGCCAGCAGTTTAATCGGGACGGCCGTAGCCAAAAACATTCAGTACTTC. Protein product: CASSLIGTAVAKNIQYF. The variable domain in full, completed from reference TRBV28 and TRBJ2-4, reads DVKVTQSSRYLVKRTGEKVFLECVQDMDHENMFWYRQDPGLGLRLIYFSYDVKMKEKGDIPEGYSVSREKKERFSLILESASTNQTSMYLCASSLIGTAVAKNIQYFGAGTRLSVL.

This chain joins TRBV1 and TRBJ1-5; the listed D gene, TRBD1, was not tested against the DNA. TRBV1 is a pseudogene. The CDR3 spans 15 residues. In DNA, the CDR3 is TGCACCAGCAGCCGATCCAGGGGGCAATATCAGCCCCAGCATTTT. Amino acids: CTSSRSRGQYQPQHF.

J is TRBJ1-2 and V is TRBV6-5; 9 nucleotides align to TRBD1. Germline-derived CDR1 and CDR2 are MNHEY and SVGAGI. CDR3 length: 15 amino acids. The trim removed 5 bases at V and 3 bases at J, leaving 7 bases unmatched. In nucleotides, the CDR3 is TGTGCCAGCAGTCCTCGAAGGACAGGGGACTATGGCTACACCTTC. Translating gives CASSPRRTGDYGYTF.

The chain combines TRBV28 with TRBJ2-3; D perhaps matches TRBD2 (5 bases). In germline, CDR1 is MDHEN, CDR2 SYDVKM. The CDR3 covers 14 residues. Trimming pared 8 bases from V and 5 bases from J, leaving 17 bases between. CDR3 DNA sequence: TGTGCCAGCGCCCGGGCAGCGGTAGGAGATACGCAGTATTTT. Residues: CASARAAVGDTQYF.

The J gene is TRBJ2-1, the V gene TRBV15; 10 positions agree with TRBD2. The CDR3 runs 15 residues. J gave up 10 bases and V 0 bases, and 6 bases lay outside the gene matches. Germline V gene lookup returns CDR1 LNHNV and CDR2 YYDKDF (reference sequence). The CDR3 protein is CATSRDLAGGLEQFF. CDR3 DNA sequence: TGTGCCACCAGCAGAGATTTAGCGGGGGGATTGGAGCAGTTCTTC.

The chain links TRBV19 to TRBJ2-2; 8 bases align to TRBD2. Germline V gives CDR1 LNHDA, CDR2 SQIVND (reference sequence). The V gene end was trimmed by 2 bases and the J gene end by 3 bases; junction bases not matched to a gene: 2. The CDR3 runs 15 residues. This CDR3 reads CASSISGGHTGELFF. The CDR3 coding sequence is TGTGCCAGTAGTATAAGCGGGGGACACACCGGGGAGCTGTTTTTT. Using reference TRBV19 and TRBJ2-2 for the parts outside the CDR3, the full variable domain is DGGITQSPKYLFRKEGQNVTLSCEQNLNHDAMYWYRQDPGQGLRLIYYSQIVNDFQKGDIAEGYSVSREKKESFPLTVTSAQKNPTAFYLCASSISGGHTGELFFGEGSRLTVL.

The chain uses TRBV4-1 and TRBJ1-1, with D maybe TRBD1 (5 bases). CDR3 length: 12 residues. The V end was cut by 2 bases, the J end by 7 bases, with 8 bases between. Germline V CDR1 and CDR2: MGHRA, YSYEKL. CDR3 nucleotides: TGCGCCAGCAGCCAAAGGACAAATGAAGCTTTCTTT. Its translation: CASSQRTNEAFF.

This clone was counted between two and nine times. The chain carries TRBV6-5 and TRBJ2-6; D uncertain. The CDR3 is 15 residues long. In germline, CDR1 is MNHEY, CDR2 SVGAGI. V was clipped by 5 bases and J by 1 base, with 9 bases between them. The CDR3 nucleotides read TGTGCCAGCAGTCCTTCCCCTTCTGGGGCCAACGTCCTGACTTTC. This codes for CASSPSPSGANVLTF.

The chain employs TRBV4-1 and TRBJ1-1; D unresolved. The CDR3 is 12 amino acids. Per germline, CDR1 MGHRA and CDR2 YSYEKL. Trimming removed 2 bases at V and 2 bases at J, with 3 bases between. The CDR3 region is CASSQTNTEAFF. In DNA, the CDR3 is TGCGCCAGCAGCCAAACCAACACTGAAGCTTTCTTT.

The chain has TRBV5-1 and TRBJ1-1; TRBD1 is a possible D gene (5 bases). Germline CDR1 and CDR2: SGHRS and YFSETQ. The CDR3 covers 13 residues. V lost 5 bases and J 1 base, leaving 9 bases between the germline ends. Here the CDR3 reads CASRGDQNTEAFF. CDR3 bases: TGCGCCAGCAGGGGGGACCAGAACACTGAAGCTTTCTTT.

V is TRBV5-1 and J is TRBJ2-7; TRBD2 is a possible D gene (5 bases). Germline V lookup: CDR1 SGHRS, CDR2 YFSETQ. V lost 4 bases, J lost 2 bases, and 13 bases lay in between. The CDR3 sequence is 14 residues long. The CDR3 spells CASSLRADPYEQYF. The DNA of the CDR3 is TGCGCCAGCAGCCTGCGGGCCGACCCCTACGAGCAGTACTTC.

The CDR3 bases are TGCGCCAGCAGCCCCCCGGAGGGGTGGAACCAAGAGACCCAGTACTTC. It specifies CASSPPEGWNQETQYF. The V call is TRBV4-1, the J call TRBJ2-5; D is possibly TRBD2 (6 bases). Germline values: CDR1 MGHRA, CDR2 YSYEKL. This CDR3 region has 16 residues. The ends were cut back, 4 bases at V and 0 bases at J, with 15 bases in the middle.

The rearrangement links TRBV2 to TRBJ2-7, with 8 nucleotides matching TRBD1. This CDR3 comprises 14 residues. Germline V gives CDR1 SNHLY, CDR2 FYNNEI. V was clipped by 10 bases and J by 5 bases; unmatched bases: 13. CDR3 in amino acids: CATRRGQGHDEQYV. The CDR3 bases are TGTGCCACCCGACGAGGACAGGGTCACGACGAGCAGTACGTC.

This rearrangement joins TRBV11-2 to TRBJ2-1; 8 positions match TRBD1. This CDR3 comprises 14 residues. Germline values: CDR1 SGHAT, CDR2 FQNNGV. The trim removed 2 bases at V and 10 bases at J, leaving 7 bases unmatched. The CDR3 DNA reads as TGTGCCAGCAGCTTACAGGGGGCAGCACGGGAGCAGTTCTTC. Protein product: CASSLQGAAREQFF.

This clone was observed a handful of times. The CDR3 bases are TGTGCCATCAGTGAGTCACAACACTACATACGCTACACCTTC. It encodes CAISESQHYIRYTF. This chain links TRBV10-3 with TRBJ1-2, with D unclear. Germline CDR1 reads ENHRY; CDR2 reads SYGVKD. With 0 bases removed from V and 9 bases from J, the gap between germline ends came to 14 bases. CDR3 length: 14 amino acids.

The rearrangement uses TRBV7-9 and TRBJ1-1, with 7 bases lining up with TRBD1. V lost 5 bases, J lost 4 bases, and 7 bases stayed unmatched. Germline V gene data show CDR1 as SEHNR and CDR2 as FQNEAQ (reference sequence). The CDR3 spans 14 residues. CDR3 protein: CASSQGGQSTEAFF. CDR3 in DNA: TGTGCCAGCAGCCAGGGGGGACAGAGCACTGAAGCTTTCTTT.

The chain joins TRBV6-6 to TRBJ1-5; a possible D gene is TRBD1 (5 bases). V was clipped by 4 bases and J by 5 bases, with 9 bases between them. Per the germline V gene, CDR1 is MNHNY and CDR2 is SVGAGI (reference sequence). The CDR3 sequence is 13 residues long. The CDR3 DNA follows: TGTGCCAGCAGTTGGGACGGCGATCAGCCCCAGCATTTT. Residues: CASSWDGDQPQHF.

This chain links TRBV19 with TRBJ2-1, with D tentatively TRBD1 or TRBD2 (6 bases each). CDR1 is LNHDA and CDR2 is SQIVND in the germline V gene (reference sequence). Deletions cut 6 bases from V and 4 bases from J, with 10 bases between. This CDR3 comprises 13 residues. The DNA for the CDR3 is TGTGCCAGTAGAGGGGGGAAATACAATGAGCAGTTCTTC. Protein product: CASRGGKYNEQFF.

The chain uses TRBV2 and TRBJ1-2, with D maybe TRBD1 (6 bases). Germline V CDR1 and CDR2: SNHLY, FYNNEI. The CDR3 has 11 amino acids. V lost 10 bases to trimming and J lost 11 bases, with 17 bases between them. The CDR3 protein is CATHRVGEYTF. CDR3 nucleotide sequence: TGTGCCACTCACAGGGTAGGAGAATACACCTTC.

The V call is TRBV5-4, the J call TRBJ2-1, with TRBD1 matching 8 bases. The CDR3 runs 13 residues. Per the germline V gene, CDR1 is SGHNT and CDR2 is YYREEE (reference sequence). The V segment lost 5 bases and the J segment 6 bases; nucleotides outside the gene matches: 4. The chain's CDR3 is CASRRTGINEQFF. CDR3 DNA sequence: TGTGCCAGCAGACGGACAGGGATCAATGAGCAGTTCTTC. Filled out from reference TRBV5-4 and TRBJ2-1, the complete variable domain reads ETGVTQSPTHLIKTRGQQVTLRCSSQSGHNTVSWYQQALGQGPQFIFQYYREEENGRGNFPPRFSGLQFPNYSSELNVNALELDDSALYLCASRRTGINEQFFGPGTRLTVL.

The chain has TRBV19 and TRBJ1-6; D remains unclear. In germline, CDR1 is LNHDA, CDR2 SQIVND (reference sequence). Between the trimmed V and J ends, which lost 3 bases and 4 bases, there was a span of 13 bases. This CDR3 is built from 16 residues. CDR3: CASSMETGAYNSPLHF. The CDR3 region has the DNA TGTGCCAGTAGTATGGAGACGGGAGCTTATAATTCACCCCTCCACTTT.